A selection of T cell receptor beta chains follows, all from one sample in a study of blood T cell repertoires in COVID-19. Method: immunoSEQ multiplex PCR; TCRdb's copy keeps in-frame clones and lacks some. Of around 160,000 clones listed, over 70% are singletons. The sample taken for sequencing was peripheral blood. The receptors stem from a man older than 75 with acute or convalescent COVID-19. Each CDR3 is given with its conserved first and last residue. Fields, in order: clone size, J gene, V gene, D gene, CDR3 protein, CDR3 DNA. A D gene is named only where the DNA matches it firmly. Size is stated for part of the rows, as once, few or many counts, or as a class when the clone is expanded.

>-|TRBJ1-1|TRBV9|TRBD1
CASSPQTGGTTEAFF
TGTGCCAGCAGCCCCCAGACAGGGGGCACCACTGAAGCTTTCTTT
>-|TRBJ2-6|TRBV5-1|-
CASSLTSSGANVLTF
TGCGCCAGCAGCCTGACAAGCTCTGGGGCCAACGTCCTGACTTTC
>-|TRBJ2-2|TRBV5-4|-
CASSPSPQTDNTGELFF
TGTGCCAGCAGTCCCTCTCCCCAGACAGACAACACCGGGGAGCTGTTTTTT
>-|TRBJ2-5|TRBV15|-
CATSRDGNRAQETQYF
TGTGCCACCAGCAGAGATGGTAACAGGGCTCAAGAGACCCAGTACTTC
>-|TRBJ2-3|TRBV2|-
CASKPGPGGDTQYF
TGTGCCAGCAAACCCGGGCCCGGCGGGGATACGCAGTATTTT
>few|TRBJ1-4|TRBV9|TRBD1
CASSVGGQGGANEKLFF
TGTGCCAGCAGCGTAGGCGGGCAGGGGGGAGCTAATGAAAAACTGTTTTTT
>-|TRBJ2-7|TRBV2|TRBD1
CASSGTGDYEQYF
TGTGCCAGCTCCGGGACAGGGGACTACGAGCAGTACTTC
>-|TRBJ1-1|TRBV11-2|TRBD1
CASSLRGRGTEAFF
TGTGCCAGCAGCTTAAGGGGGCGAGGCACTGAAGCTTTCTTT
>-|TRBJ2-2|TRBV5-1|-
CASSLGGTSGELFF
TGCGCCAGCAGCTTGGGAGGAACCTCCGGGGAGCTGTTTTTT
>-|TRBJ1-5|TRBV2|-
CASRGAGFNQPQHF
TGTGCCAGCAGGGGGGCAGGGTTCAATCAGCCCCAGCATTTT
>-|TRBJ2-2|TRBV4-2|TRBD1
CASSHDRGNTGELFF
TGTGCCAGCAGCCATGACAGGGGGAACACCGGGGAGCTGTTTTTT
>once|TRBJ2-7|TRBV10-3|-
CAISGRSQGETSSHEQYF
TGTGCCATCAGTGGGCGAAGTCAGGGGGAAACTAGCTCCCACGAGCAGTACTTC
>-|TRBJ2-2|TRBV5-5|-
CASSLGQHFGTGELFF
TGTGCCAGCAGCCTCGGACAGCATTTTGGGACCGGGGAGCTGTTTTTT
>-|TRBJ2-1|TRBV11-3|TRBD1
CASSSPGQKNEQFF
TGTGCCAGCAGCTCCCCGGGACAGAAAAATGAGCAGTTCTTC
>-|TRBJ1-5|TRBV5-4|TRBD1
CASSLGGTGNNQPQHF
TGTGCCAGCAGCTTGGGGGGGACAGGAAACAATCAGCCCCAGCATTTT
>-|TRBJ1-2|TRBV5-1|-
CASSLQGLVVDGYTF
TGCGCCAGCAGCTTACAGGGTTTAGTAGTCGATGGCTACACCTTC
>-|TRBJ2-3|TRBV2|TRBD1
CASIPNRGHTQYF
TGTGCCAGCATTCCCAACAGGGGGCATACGCAGTATTTT
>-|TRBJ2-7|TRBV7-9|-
CASSWGHEQYF
TGTGCCAGCAGCTGGGGGCACGAGCAGTACTTC
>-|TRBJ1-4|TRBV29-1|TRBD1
CSGGQGPGEKLFF
TGCAGCGGAGGACAGGGTCCCGGTGAAAAACTGTTTTTT
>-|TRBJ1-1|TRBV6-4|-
CASSPSPGNTEAFF
TGTGCCAGCAGTCCGTCCCCCGGGAACACTGAAGCTTTCTTT
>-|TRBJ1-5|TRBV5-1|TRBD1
CASSPGTGGWEPQHF
TGCGCCAGCAGCCCCGGGACAGGGGGCTGGGAGCCCCAGCATTTT
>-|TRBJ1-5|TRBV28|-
CASSLVSGGFNQPQHF
TGTGCCAGCAGTTTAGTATCGGGAGGGTTTAATCAGCCCCAGCATTTT
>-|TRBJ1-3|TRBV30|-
CAWSTGPGNTIYF
TGTGCCTGGAGCACAGGGCCCGGAAACACCATATATTTT
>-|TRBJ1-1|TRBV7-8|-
CASSSEDREAFF
TGTGCCAGCAGCTCGGAAGACAGGGAAGCTTTCTTT
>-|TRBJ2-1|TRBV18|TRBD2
CASSPPGGSDSYNEQFF
TGTGCCAGCTCACCACCGGGCGGGAGCGACTCCTACAATGAGCAGTTCTTC
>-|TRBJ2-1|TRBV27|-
CASSLSSFSTEQFF
TGTGCCAGCAGTTTATCTAGCTTCTCGACTGAGCAGTTCTTC
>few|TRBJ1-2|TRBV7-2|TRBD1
CASRRTGGAYGYGYTF
TGTGCCAGCAGGAGGACAGGGGGCGCGTATGGCTATGGCTACACCTTC
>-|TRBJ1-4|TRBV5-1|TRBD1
CASSLEGQLNAKLFF
TGCGCCAGCAGCTTGGAGGGACAGTTGAACGCAAAACTGTTTTTT
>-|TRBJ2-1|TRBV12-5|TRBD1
CASGLVLAGGVRNEQFF
TGTGCTAGTGGTTTGGTACTAGCAGGGGGCGTCAGGAATGAGCAGTTCTTC
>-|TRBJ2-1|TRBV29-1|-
CSVGQVFHEQFF
TGCAGCGTTGGTCAGGTTTTCCATGAGCAGTTCTTC
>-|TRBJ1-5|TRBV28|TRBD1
CASRQTGQGQPQHF
TGTGCCAGCAGGCAGACAGGGCAGGGTCAGCCCCAGCATTTT
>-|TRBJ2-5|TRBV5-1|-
CASSPGLVVAETQYF
TGCGCCAGCAGCCCGGGACTGGTGGTAGCGGAGACCCAGTACTTC
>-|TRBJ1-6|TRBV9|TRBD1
CASSAELQGVQNNSPLHF
TGTGCCAGCAGCGCGGAGCTACAGGGGGTCCAGAATAATTCACCCCTCCACTTT
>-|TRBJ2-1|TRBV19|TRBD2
CASSMAGGDEQFF
TGTGCCAGTAGTATGGCGGGGGGGGATGAGCAGTTCTTC
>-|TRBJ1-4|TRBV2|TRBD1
CASSRQGGEKLFF
TGTGCCAGCAGCAGACAGGGGGGTGAAAAACTGTTTTTT
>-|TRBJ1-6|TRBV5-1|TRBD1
CASSRDGTGNSPLHF
TGCGCCAGCAGCCGCGACGGGACAGGGAATTCACCCCTCCACTTT
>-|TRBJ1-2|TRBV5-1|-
CASSLRDGYGYTF
TGCGCCAGCAGCCTCAGGGATGGCTATGGCTACACCTTC